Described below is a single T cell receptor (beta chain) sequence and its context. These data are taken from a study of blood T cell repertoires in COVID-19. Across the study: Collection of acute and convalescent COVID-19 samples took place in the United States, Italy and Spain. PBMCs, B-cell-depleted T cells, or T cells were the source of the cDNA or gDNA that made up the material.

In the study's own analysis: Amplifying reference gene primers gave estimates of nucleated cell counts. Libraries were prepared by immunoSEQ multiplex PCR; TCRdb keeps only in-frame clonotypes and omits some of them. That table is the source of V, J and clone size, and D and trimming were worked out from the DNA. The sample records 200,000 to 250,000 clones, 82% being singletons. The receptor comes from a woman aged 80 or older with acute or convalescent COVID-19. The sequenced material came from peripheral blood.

The CDR3 nucleotides read TGTGCCAGCAGCCCCCGACCTTTGACTAGCGGGGGGGTATTTAGCACAGATACGCAGTATTTT. It codes for CASSPRPLTSGGVFSTDTQYF. The chain employs TRBV9 and TRBJ2-3, with TRBD2 matching over 14 bases. Trimming cost V 4 bases and J 0 bases; bases outside gene matches: 16. Germline V CDR1 and CDR2: SGDLS, YYNGEE. This CDR3 contains 21 residues. Drawing the rest from reference TRBV9 and TRBJ2-3, the complete variable domain is DSGVTQTPKHLITATGQRVTLRCSPRSGDLSVYWYQQSLDQGLQFLIQYYNGEERAKGNILERFSAQQFPDLHSELNLSSLELGDSALYFCASSPRPLTSGGVFSTDTQYFGPGTRLTVL.